The clone carrying this TCR beta chain was observed a handful of times. The antigen is unknown. The entry originates in a study of type 1 and type 2 diabetes patients. Turning to the study itself: CD4+ or CD8+ T cells were positively selected from PBMCs with microbeads.

Amplification started from genomic DNA. Multiplex PCR with 30 forward and 13 reverse primers amplified the TCR beta CDR3. TCRdb called the multiplex PCR reads again in MiXCR, with one record for every CDR3 protein. The data contain fewer than 350,000 distinct CDR3 sequences, more than 45% of them singletons. General study results and limits: In CD4+ and CD8+ T cells, type 2 diabetes diversity exceeded type 1.

The CDR3 has 11 amino acids. Trimming took 5 bases from V and 10 from J, leaving 11 bases between them. From germline, CDR1 is LNHDA and CDR2 SQIVND (reference sequence). About 10 milliliters of peripheral blood were drawn from each donor. This TCR came from a man younger than 35 with type 2 diabetes. V usage is TRBV19 and J usage is TRBJ1-1, with D unresolved. Input material: peripheral blood mononuclear cells (PBMCs). The CDR3 sequence: CASSVGIGAFF. In nucleotides, the CDR3 is TGTGCCAGTAGTGTCGGGATCGGAGCTTTCTTT. The variable domain in full, with the rest retrieved from reference TRBV19 and TRBJ1-1, is DGGITQSPKYLFRKEGQNVTLSCEQNLNHDAMYWYRQDPGQGLRLIYYSQIVNDFQKGDIAEGYSVSREKKESFPLTVTSAQKNPTAFYLCASSVGIGAFFGQGTRLTVV.